This TCR beta chain is drawn from a study of blood T cell repertoires in COVID-19. Study-wide background: Collection of acute and convalescent COVID-19 samples took place in the United States, Italy and Spain.

Original handling: How many nucleated cells were present was estimated from reference gene primer amplification. Clones were read by immunoSEQ multiplex PCR, and TCRdb kept only the in-frame ones, dropping some. The V and J calls and the clone size are those of that table, but D and trimming were determined from the DNA. The sample consists of around 250,000 clones, 80% to 90% of them appearing once. Sequenced input: PBMCs or T cells enriched from blood (not recorded which). This sequence originates from a man aged 50-60 years who had been exposed to COVID-19.

The CDR3 DNA reads TGTGCCAGCAGCTTAGCCACAACTAACTATGGCTACACCTTC. This translates into CASSLATTNYGYTF. The V and J genes are TRBV7-9 and TRBJ1-2; D uncertain. The CDR3 length is 14 residues. Trimming shortened V by 0 bases and J by 0 bases, and 5 bases separated the two germline ends. The germline gives CDR1 SEHNR, CDR2 FQNEAQ (reference sequence).